These 18 T cell receptor beta chains were all obtained from the same sample, sequenced in a study of OX40 agonist ivuxolimab in advanced cancers. Some clones are missing from TCRdb's copy, which holds only in-frame ones; the method was immunoSEQ multiplex PCR. The repertoire has about 34,000 clones, approximately 80% of them found once; the top ten carry around 2.5%. The sample in question was CD4+ or CD8+ T cells sorted from blood, obtained in a trial of the OX40 agonist ivuxolimab. All receptors derive from an adult with an advanced solid tumor such as melanoma, head and neck, liver or kidney cancer.

The chain links TRBV4-1 to TRBJ1-2; D unresolved. The germline CDR1 and CDR2 sequences are MGHRA and YSYEKL. The V end lost 4 bases, the J end lost 3 bases, and 9 bases lay between the germline ends. This CDR3 is 13 amino acids long. The CDR3, as DNA: TGCGCCAGCAGCCCTCGGGAGTACTATGGCTACACCTTC. It specifies CASSPREYYGYTF.

This rearrangement joins TRBV19 to TRBJ2-5; TRBD1 aligns across 10 bases. Germline V gene lookup returns CDR1 LNHDA and CDR2 SQIVND (reference sequence). This CDR3 region has 17 residues. Unmatched junction bases numbered 11, after V lost 2 bases and J lost 5 bases. Here the CDR3 reads CASSITGLTGGAETQYF. CDR3 DNA sequence: TGTGCCAGTAGTATAACCGGATTGACAGGGGGCGCCGAGACCCAGTACTTC.

A word on this clone: Distinct nucleotide sequences in the sample also encode this CDR3. The chain has TRBV7-3 and TRBJ2-3; weak D call: TRBD2 (5 bases). This CDR3 region has 14 residues. V shed 5 bases and J shed 0 bases, with 9 bases lying between them. Germline V gene lookup returns CDR1 SGHTA and CDR2 FQGTGA. Here the CDR3 DNA reads TGTGCCAGCAGCAGAGGGCAAAGCACAGATACGCAGTATTTT. Protein sequence: CASSRGQSTDTQYF.

This clone was seen only a few times. The gene calls are TRBV2 and TRBJ2-1; TRBD2 aligns across 14 bases. The length of the CDR3 is 16 residues. CDR1 and CDR2 (germline): SNHLY, FYNNEI. Trimming cost V 5 bases and J 7 bases; bases outside gene matches: 7. CDR3 sequence (DNA): TGTGCCAGCAGTAAATCTTGGACTAGCGGGGGGAATGAGCAGTTCTTC. This translates into CASSKSWTSGGNEQFF.

This chain joins TRBV6-6 and TRBJ1-3; D gene ambiguous. Trimming shortened V by 6 bases and J by 0 bases, and 12 bases separated the two germline ends. This CDR3 has 15 residues. Looked up from germline, CDR1 is MNHNY and CDR2 is SVGAGI (reference sequence). The chain's CDR3 is CASRWTASSGNTIYF. CDR3 coding DNA: TGTGCCAGCAGGTGGACTGCAAGCTCTGGAAACACCATATATTTT.

The chain recombines TRBV11-2 with TRBJ1-2; a possible D gene is TRBD1 (6 bases). Per germline, CDR1 SGHAT and CDR2 FQNNGV. The CDR3 consists of 12 residues. V shed 1 base and J shed 7 bases, with 7 bases lying between them. The CDR3 DNA follows: TGTGCCAGCAGCTTAGCGGGGGCTGGCTACACCTTC. Protein product: CASSLAGAGYTF.

This chain links TRBV6-1 with TRBJ1-1; D remains ambiguous. V was shortened by 8 bases and J by 4 bases, with 17 bases between the two germline ends. The CDR3 is 14 residues long. Germline assignment: CDR1 MNHNS and CDR2 SASEGT. The CDR3 DNA sequence: TGTGCCAGCCAACCTGGGCTGGGGAGCACTGAAGCTTTCTTT. Protein: CASQPGLGSTEAFF.

This sequence joins TRBV5-6 and TRBJ2-3; 9 bases are a match to TRBD1. Germline CDR1 is SGHDT and CDR2 is YYEEEE. CDR3 length: 18 residues. Losses at the gene ends were 2 bases for V and 1 base for J; bases not matched to a gene: 11. For the CDR3, the DNA is TGTGCCAGCAGCTTCCGGGGGTTACAGGGGGCGGGCACAGATACGCAGTATTTT. The encoded protein is CASSFRGLQGAGTDTQYF.

This chain connects TRBV2 to TRBJ2-7; 13 bases map to TRBD2. The CDR3 loop spans 16 amino acids. The germline V gene encodes CDR1 SNHLY and CDR2 FYNNEI. V trimming: 6 bases; J trimming: 0 bases; junction bases outside the gene matches: 5. CDR3: CASRRLAGGFSYEQYF. The CDR3 DNA reads TGTGCCAGCAGAAGACTAGCGGGGGGTTTCTCCTACGAGCAGTACTTC.

The chain couples TRBV7-2 to TRBJ2-5; D unclear. The ends were cut back, 6 bases at V and 4 bases at J, with 6 bases in the middle. The CDR3 loop spans 11 amino acids. Germline values: CDR1 SGHTA, CDR2 FQGNSA. The CDR3 protein is CASREVETQYF. DNA of the CDR3: TGTGCCAGCAGAGAGGTAGAGACCCAGTACTTC.

In its sample, this clone was seen a few times. CDR3: CASSSGQNTGELFF. DNA for the CDR3: TGTGCCAGCAGCTCGGGACAAAACACCGGGGAGCTGTTTTTT. V and J are TRBV11-2 and TRBJ2-2; possibly TRBD1 for D (6 bases). This CDR3 contains 14 residues. The V and J ends lost 4 bases and 2 bases respectively, with 8 bases between them. Germline loops: CDR1 SGHAT, CDR2 FQNNGV.

This sequence joins TRBV18 and TRBJ2-1; TRBD2 aligns across 11 bases. The V gene end was trimmed by 0 bases and the J gene end by 7 bases; junction bases not matched to a gene: 11. Germline CDR1 and CDR2: KGHSH and LQKENI. CDR3 length: 18 amino acids. The CDR3 loop is CASSPPGQLAGGWNEQFF. The CDR3 DNA reads as TGTGCCAGCTCACCACCGGGACAGCTAGCGGGAGGATGGAATGAGCAGTTCTTC. Drawing the rest from reference TRBV18 and TRBJ2-1, the complete variable domain is NAGVMQNPRHLVRRRGQEARLRCSPMKGHSHVYWYRQLPEEGLKFMVYLQKENIIDESGMPKERFSAEFPKEGPSILRIQQVVRGDSAAYFCASSPPGQLAGGWNEQFFGPGTRLTVL.

This sequence joins TRBV19 and TRBJ1-2; D call uncertain. The V gene lost 8 bases and the J gene lost 0 bases, with 4 bases spanning the gap. Germline lookup yields CDR1 LNHDA and CDR2 SQIVND (reference sequence). There are 11 residues in the CDR3. The CDR3 reads CASSSNYGYTF. The CDR3 DNA sequence: TGTGCCAGTTCCTCTAACTATGGCTACACCTTC.

This chain uses TRBV7-3 with TRBJ1-6; 7 bases map to TRBD1. The CDR3 has 13 residues. Trimming cost V 5 bases and J 9 bases; bases outside gene matches: 4. Germline V lookup: CDR1 SGHTA, CDR2 FQGTGA. The CDR3 DNA is TGTGCCAGCAGCCTACAGGGGTTTTCACCCCTCCACTTT. The encoded protein is CASSLQGFSPLHF.

The chain links TRBV5-1 to TRBJ2-1, with D possibly matching TRBD2 (6 bases). Trimming took 5 bases from V and 6 from J, leaving 12 bases between them. The CDR3 is made up of 13 amino acids. CDR1 and CDR2 from the germline V gene are SGHRS and YFSETQ. CDR3 DNA sequence: TGCGCCAGCAGAGTCGGGGGAGGCAATGAGCAGTTCTTC. It codes for CASRVGGGNEQFF.

This clone was counted only a few times. This chain uses TRBV6-6 with TRBJ1-1; tentative D call: TRBD1 (6 bases). The germline CDR1 and CDR2 sequences are MNHNY and SVGAGI (reference sequence). CDR3 length: 12 amino acids. V was shortened by 6 bases and J by 6 bases, with 11 bases between the two germline ends. The CDR3 reads CASRPQGPEAFF. In nucleotides, the CDR3 is TGTGCCAGCAGGCCACAGGGCCCTGAAGCTTTCTTT.

V is TRBV7-9 and J is TRBJ2-6, with D possibly being TRBD1 or TRBD2 (5 bases each). The CDR3 has 17 amino acids. In germline, CDR1 is SEHNR, CDR2 FQNEAQ (reference sequence). V lost 4 bases to trimming and J lost 0 bases, with 13 bases between them. The CDR3 region is CASSSRGWSSGANVLTF. The CDR3 DNA is TGTGCCAGCAGCTCCCGGGGCTGGAGCTCTGGGGCCAACGTCCTGACTTTC.

The chain has TRBV9 and TRBJ2-7, with 14 bases aligning to TRBD2. Germline V lookup: CDR1 SGDLS, CDR2 YYNGEE. The V gene end was trimmed by 3 bases and the J gene end by 6 bases; junction bases not matched to a gene: 5. The CDR3 consists of 15 residues. DNA of the CDR3: TGTGCCAGCAGCGCGGGACTAGCGGGAGTCCGCGAGCAGTACTTC. It specifies CASSAGLAGVREQYF.